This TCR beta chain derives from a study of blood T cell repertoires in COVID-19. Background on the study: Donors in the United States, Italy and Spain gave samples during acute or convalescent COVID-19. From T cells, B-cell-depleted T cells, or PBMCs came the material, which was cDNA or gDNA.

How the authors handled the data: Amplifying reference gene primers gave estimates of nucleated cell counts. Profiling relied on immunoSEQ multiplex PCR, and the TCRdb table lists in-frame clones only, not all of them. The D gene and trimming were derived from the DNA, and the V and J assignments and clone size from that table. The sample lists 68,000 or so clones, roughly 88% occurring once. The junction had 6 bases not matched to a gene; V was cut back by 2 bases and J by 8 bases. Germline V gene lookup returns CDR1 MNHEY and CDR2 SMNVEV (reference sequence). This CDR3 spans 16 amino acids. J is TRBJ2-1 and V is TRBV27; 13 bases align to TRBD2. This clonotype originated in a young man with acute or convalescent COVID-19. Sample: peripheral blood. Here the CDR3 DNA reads TGTGCCAGCAGTTTACAGACTAGCGGGAGGATCGATGAGCAGTTCTTC. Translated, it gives CASSLQTSGRIDEQFF.